The 27 T cell receptor beta chains in this list originate from one sample, sequenced in a study of CD8 T cells in ankylosing spondylitis. TCRdb reanalysed the 5' RACE reads using MiXCR and keeps one entry per CDR3 protein. The sample carries 25,000 to 30,000 distinct CDR3 sequences, 5.3% recorded once. The sequencing input was blood, either unsorted or a sorted T cell fraction (not recorded which). The origin of the receptors is a female donor with ankylosing spondylitis or in good health (not recorded which).

This clonotype has a count of ten or more. The chain combines TRBV9 with TRBJ2-1, with TRBD2 matching over 9 bases. The CDR3 is made up of 15 amino acids. Germline trimming cut 0 bases from V and 15 bases from J; bases unmatched to any gene: 13. The germline V gene encodes CDR1 SGDLS and CDR2 YYNGEE. This chain's CDR3 is CASSVGGGGAVSPFF. As DNA, the CDR3 is TGTGCCAGCAGCGTAGGAGGCGGGGGGGCCGTTAGTCCGTTCTTC.

This clonotype was found many times. The chain employs TRBV9 and TRBJ1-1; 9 bases are shared with TRBD1. This CDR3 contains 15 residues. V shed 4 bases and J 4 bases; nucleotides not matched to a gene: 8. Germline V CDR1 and CDR2: SGDLS, YYNGEE. The CDR3 region has the DNA TGTGCCAGCAGCCCGCGGGACAGGGTGCTCACTGAAGCTTTCTTT. The encoded protein is CASSPRDRVLTEAFF.

This clonotype was counted many times. The chain links TRBV9 to TRBJ2-1; 9 nucleotides line up with TRBD1. Germline values: CDR1 SGDLS, CDR2 YYNGEE. V was clipped by 4 bases and J by 7 bases; unmatched bases: 9. This CDR3 is 15 amino acids long. CDR3 protein: CASSPWDRARNEQFF. For the CDR3, the DNA is TGTGCCAGCAGCCCATGGGACAGGGCGAGGAATGAGCAGTTCTTC.

There are many counts of this clonotype. The J gene is TRBJ2-7, the V gene TRBV9; D gene ambiguous. Germline V gene sequence: CDR1 SGDLS, CDR2 YYNGEE. The V end was cut by 4 bases, the J end by 3 bases, with 14 bases between. The CDR3 runs to 14 residues. The CDR3 DNA sequence: TGTGCCAGCAGCACCAGTCTCACCCACTACGAGCAGTACTTC. This translates into CASSTSLTHYEQYF. Based on the CDR3 plus reference TRBV9 and TRBJ2-7, the full variable domain is DSGVTQTPKHLITATGQRVTLRCSPRSGDLSVYWYQQSLDQGLQFLIQYYNGEERAKGNILERFSAQQFPDLHSELNLSSLELGDSALYFCASSTSLTHYEQYFGPGTRLTVT.

Many counts were recorded for this clonotype. The chain uses TRBV9 and TRBJ1-2, with no clear D. V was pared by 3 bases and J by 3 bases, with 3 bases between. The germline V gene encodes CDR1 SGDLS and CDR2 YYNGEE. The CDR3 totals 11 residues. The CDR3 DNA reads as TGTGCCAGCAGCGCCGACTATGGCTACACCTTC. It is translated as CASSADYGYTF. The variable domain in full, completed from reference TRBV9 and TRBJ1-2, reads DSGVTQTPKHLITATGQRVTLRCSPRSGDLSVYWYQQSLDQGLQFLIQYYNGEERAKGNILERFSAQQFPDLHSELNLSSLELGDSALYFCASSADYGYTFGSGTRLTVV.

The table lists this clonotype with many counts. V and J are TRBV9 and TRBJ1-2, with 7 bases that match TRBD1. Germline loops: CDR1 SGDLS, CDR2 YYNGEE. There are 14 residues in the CDR3. V shed 3 bases and J 7 bases; nucleotides not matched to a gene: 9. Here the CDR3 DNA reads TGTGCCAGCAGCGGGGGGGACAGCCCCAGTGGCTACACCTTC. Translated: CASSGGDSPSGYTF.

The chain employs TRBV9 and TRBJ2-3; 11 bases line up with TRBD2. The germline V gene encodes CDR1 SGDLS and CDR2 YYNGEE. The junction had 6 bases not matched to a gene; V was cut back by 4 bases and J by 2 bases. The CDR3 spans 16 residues. The CDR3 protein is CASSQLAGGYTDTQYF. The CDR3, as DNA: TGTGCCAGCAGCCAATTAGCGGGAGGGTACACAGATACGCAGTATTTT.

By sample fraction, this clonotype is medium-sized (0.01 to 0.1%). The junction shows a germline mismatch at one end, possibly a read error. The gene calls are TRBV9 and TRBJ2-1, with 10 bases matching TRBD2. This CDR3 comprises 14 residues. Germline values: CDR1 SGDLS, CDR2 YYNGEE. The CDR3 is CASSVAPGLAPESF. The CDR3 DNA follows: TGTGCCAGCAGCGTAGCCCCGGGACTAGCGCCTGAAAGCTTC.

This clonotype has ten or more counts. J is TRBJ1-3 and V is TRBV9, with unresolved D. V was cut by 0 bases and J by 0 bases, with 4 bases left in between. Per germline, CDR1 SGDLS and CDR2 YYNGEE. This CDR3 region has 14 residues. The CDR3 here is CASSVEHSGNTIYF. CDR3 bases: TGTGCCAGCAGCGTAGAACACTCTGGAAACACCATATATTTT.

This clonotype appeared many times. J is TRBJ2-3 and V is TRBV9; unclear D gene. The length of the CDR3 is 14 residues. V lost 0 bases and J lost 2, with 7 bases in between. Germline lookup yields CDR1 SGDLS and CDR2 YYNGEE. The CDR3 sequence is CASSVDEYTDTQYF. For the CDR3, the DNA is TGTGCCAGCAGCGTAGATGAGTACACAGATACGCAGTATTTT.

The rearrangement uses TRBV9 and TRBJ2-1; a possible D gene is TRBD2 (6 bases). Per the germline V gene, CDR1 is SGDLS and CDR2 is YYNGEE. Trimming left V 6 bases short and J 5 bases short, with 15 bases between. This CDR3 has 14 amino acids. CDR3 sequence reads: CASTAGPGDNEQFF. Written as DNA, the CDR3 is TGTGCCAGCACCGCGGGACCCGGGGACAATGAGCAGTTCTTC.

The chain combines TRBV9 with TRBJ2-5; TRBD2 aligns across 7 bases. The CDR3 is 15 amino acids. The ends lost 0 bases at V and 7 bases at J; junction bases unmatched: 9. Germline CDR1 and CDR2: SGDLS and YYNGEE. CDR3 amino acids: CASSVGGGLFVTQYF. The CDR3 bases are TGTGCCAGCAGCGTAGGCGGGGGACTATTTGTGACCCAGTACTTC.

The chain employs TRBV9 and TRBJ2-5; the match to TRBD2 covers 8 bases. Germline loops: CDR1 SGDLS, CDR2 YYNGEE. CDR3 size: 15 residues. Unmatched junction bases numbered 5, after V lost 1 base and J lost 3 bases. CDR3: CASSVFGLAKETQYF. CDR3 coding DNA: TGTGCCAGCAGCGTATTCGGACTAGCAAAAGAGACCCAGTACTTC.

This chain links TRBV20-1 with TRBJ2-1; the match to TRBD2 covers 10 bases. This CDR3 has 17 residues. CDR1 and CDR2 (germline): DFQATT, SNEGSKA (reference sequence). The CDR3 DNA sequence: TGCAACCAGGCTAGCGGGAGAGGACACCCAGGGGACAATGAGCAGTTCTTC. It yields the protein CNQASGRGHPGDNEQFF.

This clonotype appeared many times. The V and J genes are TRBV21-1 and TRBJ2-3. TRBV21-1 is a known pseudogene. The length of the CDR3 is 16 residues. The CDR3 bases are TGTGCCAGCAGCAATAGATGTCTGAGAAGCACAGATACGCAGTATTTT. Translated: CASSNRCLRSTDTQYF.

This clonotype is medium-sized (0.01 to 0.1%) in the sample. One end of the junction varies from germline; a read error may be responsible. This chain uses TRBV9 with TRBJ2-2; D unresolved. This CDR3 comprises 16 residues. The germline CDR1 and CDR2 sequences are SGDLS and YYNGEE. The CDR3 here is CASSVTGPLNAGELFF. The DNA for the CDR3 is TGTGCCAGCAGCGTGACTGGCCCTTTGAACGCCGGGGAGCTGTTTTTT.

By sample fraction, this clonotype is medium-sized. The gene calls are TRBV9 and TRBJ1-6; D remains unclear. V dropped 0 bases and J dropped 12 bases, with 10 bases sitting between them. This CDR3 region has 13 residues. Germline CDR1 is SGDLS and CDR2 is YYNGEE. CDR3 sequence reads: CASSVGSIQPLHF. In DNA form, the CDR3 reads TGTGCCAGCAGCGTAGGGAGTATCCAACCCCTCCACTTT. The variable domain in full, with the rest retrieved from reference TRBV9 and TRBJ1-6, is DSGVTQTPKHLITATGQRVTLRCSPRSGDLSVYWYQQSLDQGLQFLIQYYNGEERAKGNILERFSAQQFPDLHSELNLSSLELGDSALYFCASSVGSIQPLHFGNGTRLTVT.

In its sample, this clonotype was seen many times. This chain joins TRBV9 and TRBJ2-7; TRBD1 agrees at 7 bases. CDR3 length: 14 residues. Germline assignment: CDR1 SGDLS and CDR2 YYNGEE. The trim removed 4 bases at V and 7 bases at J, leaving 11 bases unmatched. The CDR3 protein is CASSPRDRVGEQYF. CDR3 in DNA: TGTGCCAGCAGCCCGCGAGACAGGGTGGGGGAGCAGTACTTC.

This clonotype occurred many times. The rearrangement uses TRBV9 and TRBJ2-4; 11 nucleotides match TRBD2. This CDR3 has 16 amino acids. From germline, CDR1 is SGDLS and CDR2 YYNGEE. V shed 2 bases, J shed 1 base, and the junction held 2 bases outside the gene matches. The CDR3 sequence: CASSVSGGAAKNIQYF. In DNA form, the CDR3 reads TGTGCCAGCAGCGTTAGCGGGGGGGCCGCCAAAAACATTCAGTACTTC.

This clonotype was counted ten times or more. The chain couples TRBV9 to TRBJ1-2; the D gene is possibly TRBD1 (6 bases). CDR3 size: 15 residues. The germline gives CDR1 SGDLS, CDR2 YYNGEE. V gave up 4 bases and J gave up 4 bases, with 17 bases separating them. The CDR3 sequence: CASSSQPGGAYGYTF. The CDR3, as DNA: TGTGCCAGCAGCTCCCAACCGGGGGGCGCCTATGGCTACACCTTC. Together with reference TRBV9 and TRBJ1-2, the CDR3 gives the full variable domain: DSGVTQTPKHLITATGQRVTLRCSPRSGDLSVYWYQQSLDQGLQFLIQYYNGEERAKGNILERFSAQQFPDLHSELNLSSLELGDSALYFCASSSQPGGAYGYTFGSGTRLTVV.

By frequency in the sample, this clonotype is medium-sized. V is TRBV9 and J is TRBJ1-1; D possibly corresponds to TRBD1 (5 bases). The germline CDR1 and CDR2 sequences are SGDLS and YYNGEE. The V end was cut by 4 bases, the J end by 3 bases, with 22 bases between. The CDR3 runs to 17 residues. The CDR3 loop reads CASSPSIQGQQDTEAFF. CDR3 nucleotides: TGTGCCAGCAGCCCTAGTATTCAGGGCCAGCAGGACACTGAAGCTTTCTTT.

The rearrangement joins TRBV9 to TRBJ2-7; D is perhaps TRBD2 (6 bases). With 3 bases removed from V and 2 bases from J, the gap between germline ends came to 12 bases. The CDR3 sequence is 14 residues long. CDR1 and CDR2 (germline): SGDLS, YYNGEE. This CDR3 reads CASSADLAAYEQYF. The CDR3 DNA reads TGTGCCAGCAGCGCAGACTTAGCGGCCTACGAGCAGTACTTC.

The genes are TRBV9 and TRBJ2-1; D perhaps matches TRBD2 (5 bases). This CDR3 is 16 amino acids long. CDR1 and CDR2 (germline): SGDLS, YYNGEE. The V and J ends lost 0 bases and 6 bases respectively, with 16 bases between them. The CDR3 DNA sequence: TGTGCCAGCAGCGTAGTTCCTAGCCTCGGTAGCAATGAGCAGTTCTTC. Amino acid sequence: CASSVVPSLGSNEQFF.

This clonotype appeared many times. The chain recombines TRBV9 with TRBJ2-2, with D perhaps matching TRBD1 (6 bases). The CDR3 runs 14 residues. Germline V gene sequence: CDR1 SGDLS, CDR2 YYNGEE. With 0 bases removed from V and 7 bases from J, the gap between germline ends came to 10 bases. The CDR3 spells CASSVVGAGGELFF. DNA of the CDR3: TGTGCCAGCAGCGTAGTGGGGGCCGGCGGGGAGCTGTTTTTT. Full variable domain (remainder filled in from reference TRBV9 and TRBJ2-2): DSGVTQTPKHLITATGQRVTLRCSPRSGDLSVYWYQQSLDQGLQFLIQYYNGEERAKGNILERFSAQQFPDLHSELNLSSLELGDSALYFCASSVVGAGGELFFGEGSRLTVL.

In this sample, this clonotype turned up many times. The V gene is TRBV9, the J gene TRBJ2-2; 7 bases map to TRBD2. CDR1 and CDR2 (germline): SGDLS, YYNGEE. CDR3 size: 15 residues. V trimming: 1 base; J trimming: 6 bases; junction bases outside the gene matches: 6. The CDR3 sequence: CASSVRTSSSGELFF. CDR3 sequence (DNA): TGTGCCAGCAGCGTAAGGACTAGTAGTTCCGGGGAGCTGTTTTTT.

This clonotype was counted ten times or more. This rearrangement joins TRBV9 to TRBJ2-4; tentatively, D is TRBD1 (6 bases). Trimming removed 0 bases at V and 0 bases at J, with 7 bases between. This CDR3 spans 15 amino acids. Germline assignment: CDR1 SGDLS and CDR2 YYNGEE. As DNA, the CDR3 is TGTGCCAGCAGCGTAGCAGGGGAAGCCAAAAACATTCAGTACTTC. Translation gives CASSVAGEAKNIQYF.

This clonotype was detected ten times or more. The rearrangement links TRBV9 to TRBJ2-1, with TRBD2 matching over 8 bases. The CDR3 is 16 amino acids. CDR1 SGDLS and CDR2 YYNGEE come from the germline V gene. The V gene end was trimmed by 4 bases and the J gene end by 3 bases; junction bases not matched to a gene: 9. The CDR3 DNA is TGTGCCAGCAGCTATATTAGCGGGGCAAACTACAATGAGCAGTTCTTC. This gives the protein CASSYISGANYNEQFF. The full variable domain, rest sourced from reference TRBV9 and TRBJ2-1, is DSGVTQTPKHLITATGQRVTLRCSPRSGDLSVYWYQQSLDQGLQFLIQYYNGEERAKGNILERFSAQQFPDLHSELNLSSLELGDSALYFCASSYISGANYNEQFFGPGTRLTVL.